This T cell receptor (beta chain) was obtained from a study of blood T cell repertoires in COVID-19. Study as a whole: COVID-19 samples collected from the United States, Italy and Spain covered acute and convalescent phases.

The assay was immunoSEQ multiplex PCR, and TCRdb's table has in-frame clones only and misses some. The table includes tens of thousands of clones, 80% to 90% detected once. The V and J ends lost 4 bases and 1 base, in that order; junction bases with no gene match: 6. The CDR3 sequence is 17 residues long. The germline gives CDR1 SGHDT, CDR2 YYEEEE. V gene TRBV5-6 combines with J gene TRBJ2-1; 12 bases line up with TRBD2. This receptor was taken from a human donor in a cohort sampled during active COVID-19. Sequenced input: peripheral blood. CDR3 sequence: CASSTKLAGGSYNEQFF. In DNA form, the CDR3 reads TGTGCCAGCAGCACCAAACTAGCGGGGGGTTCCTACAATGAGCAGTTCTTC.